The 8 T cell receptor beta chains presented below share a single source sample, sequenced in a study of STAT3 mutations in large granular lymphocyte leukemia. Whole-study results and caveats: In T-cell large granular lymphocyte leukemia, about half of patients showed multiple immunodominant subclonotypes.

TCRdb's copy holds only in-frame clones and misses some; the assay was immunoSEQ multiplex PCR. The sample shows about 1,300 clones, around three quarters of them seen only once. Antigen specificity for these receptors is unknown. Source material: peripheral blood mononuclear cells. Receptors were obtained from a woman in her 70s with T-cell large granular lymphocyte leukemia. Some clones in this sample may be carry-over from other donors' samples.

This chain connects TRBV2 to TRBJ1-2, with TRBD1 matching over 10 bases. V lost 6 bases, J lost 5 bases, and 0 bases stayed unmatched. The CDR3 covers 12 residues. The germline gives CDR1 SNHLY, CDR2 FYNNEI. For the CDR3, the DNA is TGTGCCAGCAGGGGACAGGGGTATGGCTACACCTTC. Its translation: CASRGQGYGYTF.

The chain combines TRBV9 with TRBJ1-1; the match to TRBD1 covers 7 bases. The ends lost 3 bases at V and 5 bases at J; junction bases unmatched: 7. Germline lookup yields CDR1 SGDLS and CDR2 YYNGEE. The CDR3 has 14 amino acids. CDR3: CASSGLGGWTEAFF. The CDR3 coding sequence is TGTGCCAGCAGCGGTTTAGGGGGCTGGACTGAAGCTTTCTTT.

CDR3 coding DNA: TGCGCCAGCAGCCAAGATTTGGCGTCCCCACCCTACGAGCAGTACTTC. Translated, it gives CASSQDLASPPYEQYF. The V gene is TRBV4-3, the J gene TRBJ2-7; D not certain. Deletions cut 0 bases from V and 2 bases from J, with 14 bases between. The CDR3 is made up of 16 amino acids. CDR1 is LGHNA, CDR2 YSLEER, per germline.

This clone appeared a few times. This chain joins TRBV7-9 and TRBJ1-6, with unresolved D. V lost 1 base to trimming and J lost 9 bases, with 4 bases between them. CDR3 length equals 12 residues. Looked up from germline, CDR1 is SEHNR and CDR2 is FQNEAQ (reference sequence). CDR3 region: CASSLESSPLHF. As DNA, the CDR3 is TGTGCCAGCAGCTTAGAGAGTTCACCCCTCCACTTT.

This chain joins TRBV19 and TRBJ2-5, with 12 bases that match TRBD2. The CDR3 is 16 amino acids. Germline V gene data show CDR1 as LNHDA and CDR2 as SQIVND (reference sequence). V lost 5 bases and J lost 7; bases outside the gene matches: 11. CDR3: CASSSRTSGAQGTQYF. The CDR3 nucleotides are TGTGCCAGTAGTTCCCGGACTAGCGGGGCCCAGGGGACCCAGTACTTC.

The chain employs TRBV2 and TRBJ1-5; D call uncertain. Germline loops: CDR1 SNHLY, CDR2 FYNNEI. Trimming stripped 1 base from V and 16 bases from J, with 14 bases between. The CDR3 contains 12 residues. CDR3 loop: CASSEVGGSGHF. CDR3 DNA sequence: TGTGCCAGCAGTGAAGTGGGAGGCTCGGGTCATTTT.

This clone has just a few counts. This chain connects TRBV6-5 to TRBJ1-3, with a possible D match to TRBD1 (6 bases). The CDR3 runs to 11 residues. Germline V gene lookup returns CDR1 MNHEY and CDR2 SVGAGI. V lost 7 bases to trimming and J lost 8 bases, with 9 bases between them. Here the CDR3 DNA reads TGTGCCAGCACCAGGGGAGACACCATATATTTT. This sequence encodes CASTRGDTIYF.

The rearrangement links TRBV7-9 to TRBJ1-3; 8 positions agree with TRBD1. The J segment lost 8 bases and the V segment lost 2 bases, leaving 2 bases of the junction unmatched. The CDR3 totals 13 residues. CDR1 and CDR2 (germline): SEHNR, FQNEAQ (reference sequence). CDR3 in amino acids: CASSLQGADTIYF. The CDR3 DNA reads TGTGCCAGCAGCTTACAGGGGGCGGACACCATATATTTT.